There are a few counts of the clone carrying this T cell receptor beta chain. What it binds is not known. MiXCR was run by TCRdb on the 5' RACE reads, yielding one entry per CDR3 protein. The sample shows more than 300,000 distinct CDR3 sequences, less than 25% of them seen only once. The data originate from a study of T-cell memory formation after mild COVID-19. Across the whole study: The two donors had largely donor-specific TCR clusters.

Study-wide findings and caveats: Among clones contracting day 15 to 85, CD4/CD8 was balanced, whereas later expanders leaned CD4+. For contracting clones, CD4+ ones sat mainly in CM and EM, CD8+ in EMRA.

Germline V lookup: CDR1 DFQATT, CDR2 SNEGSKA (reference sequence). Trimming cost V 6 bases and J 2 bases, with 8 bases left between them. CDR3 length: 12 amino acids. This TCR came from a man between 18 and 29 years old who had mild COVID-19 (a few samples of this study predate the infection). Cell type and time point are not known. The sequencing input was PBMCs or a T cell subset sorted from them (not recorded which). The chain joins TRBV20-1 to TRBJ1-5; unclear D gene. CDR3 DNA: TGCAGTGCACACCGACGCAATCAGCCCCAGCATTTT. As protein: CSAHRRNQPQHF.